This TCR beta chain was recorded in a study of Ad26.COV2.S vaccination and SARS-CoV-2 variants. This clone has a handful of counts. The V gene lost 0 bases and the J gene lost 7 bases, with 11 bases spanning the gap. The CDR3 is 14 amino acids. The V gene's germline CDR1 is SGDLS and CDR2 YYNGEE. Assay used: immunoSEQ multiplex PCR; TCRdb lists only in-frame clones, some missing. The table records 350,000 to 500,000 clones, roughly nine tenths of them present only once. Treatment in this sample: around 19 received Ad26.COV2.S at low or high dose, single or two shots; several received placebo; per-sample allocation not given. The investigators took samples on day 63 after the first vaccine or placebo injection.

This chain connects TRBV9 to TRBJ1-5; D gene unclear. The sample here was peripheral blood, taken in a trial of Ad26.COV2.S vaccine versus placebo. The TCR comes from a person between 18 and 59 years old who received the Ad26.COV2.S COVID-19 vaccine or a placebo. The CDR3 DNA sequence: TGTGCCAGCAGCGTAGATGGAGGTTTACAGCCCCAGCATTTT. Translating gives CASSVDGGLQPQHF.